This T cell receptor (beta chain) derives from a study of T cell responses to AZD1222 COVID-19 vaccine. Whole-study results and caveats: A rise in Spike-specific TCR breadth and depth followed two AZD1222 doses.

A remark on this clone: The antigen is unknown.

The CDR3 is made up of 17 amino acids. The V segment lost 3 bases and the J segment 6 bases; nucleotides outside the gene matches: 9. Germline V gene sequence: CDR1 SGDLS, CDR2 YYNGEE. Clones were sequenced by immunoSEQ multiplex PCR, and TCRdb holds only the in-frame ones, with some missing. This table has about 78,000 clones, roughly 88% appearing once. The chain carries TRBV9 and TRBJ1-6; 10 bases align to TRBD1. This TCR came from an adult in good health. The source was peripheral blood, collected on day 0 of MenACWY control vaccination. The CDR3 DNA sequence: TGTGCCAGCAGCGCCGGGACAGGGGTCTCAGGTAATTCACCCCTCCACTTT. Translating it yields CASSAGTGVSGNSPLHF.